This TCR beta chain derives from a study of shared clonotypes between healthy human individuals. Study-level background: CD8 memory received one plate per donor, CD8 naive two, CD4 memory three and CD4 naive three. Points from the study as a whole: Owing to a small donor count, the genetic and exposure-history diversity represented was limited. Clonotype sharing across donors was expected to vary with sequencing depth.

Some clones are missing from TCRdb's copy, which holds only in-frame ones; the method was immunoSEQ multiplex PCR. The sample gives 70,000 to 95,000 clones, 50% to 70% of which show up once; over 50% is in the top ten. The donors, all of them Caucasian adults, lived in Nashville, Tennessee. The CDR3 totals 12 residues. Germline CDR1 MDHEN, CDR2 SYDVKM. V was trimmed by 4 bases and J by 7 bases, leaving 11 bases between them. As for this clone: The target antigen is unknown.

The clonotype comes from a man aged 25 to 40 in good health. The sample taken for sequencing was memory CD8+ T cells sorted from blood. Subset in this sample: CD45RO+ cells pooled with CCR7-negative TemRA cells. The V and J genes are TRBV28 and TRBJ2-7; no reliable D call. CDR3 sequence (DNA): TGTGCCAGCAGTTCCGACGTGAGGGAGCAGTACTTC. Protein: CASSSDVREQYF.